The clone carrying this T cell receptor (beta chain) has only a few counts. The antigen is not known. Germline V gene sequence: CDR1 MDHEN, CDR2 SYDVKM. V was shortened by 2 bases and J by 8 bases, with 15 bases between the two germline ends. The CDR3 contains 14 residues. The data belong to a study of regulatory T cells in long-lasting Graves disease. Study in general: By definition, persistent Graves' disease involved antithyroid drugs for over 5 years alongside positive TSH receptor antibodies.

Broader study findings: The analysis examined peripheral blood only and excluded thyroid tissue.

This sample's time point: persistent/refractory GD, antithyroid drugs over 5 years with positive TRAb. Researchers made the TCR library from RNA that was extracted from PBMCs. Investigators prepared the TCR beta libraries by applying iRepertoire HTBI primers and Arm-PCR of CDR3 regions. The authors' processing: Samples collectively showed some 60 TRBV and 11 to 15 TRBJ segments. One entry per CDR3 protein results from TCRdb running MiXCR on the multiplex PCR reads. These V and J calls derive from TCRdb rather than the authors' analysis. There are hundreds of thousands of distinct CDR3 sequences in the sample; roughly 21% occur only once, and 7% to 9% lies in the top ten.

The J gene is TRBJ1-1, the V gene TRBV28, with D possibly matching TRBD1 (6 bases). This TCR was sampled from a female donor with Graves disease. Sequenced here: peripheral blood mononuclear cells (PBMCs), sampled when the disease was refractory, from a patient treated with antithyroid drugs. The CDR3 loop is CASSLRGQGEEAFF. The CDR3 region has the DNA TGTGCCAGCAGTTTAAGGGGACAAGGGGAAGAAGCTTTCTTT. The full variable domain, rest sourced from reference TRBV28 and TRBJ1-1, is DVKVTQSSRYLVKRTGEKVFLECVQDMDHENMFWYRQDPGLGLRLIYFSYDVKMKEKGDIPEGYSVSREKKERFSLILESASTNQTSMYLCASSLRGQGEEAFFGQGTRLTVV.